This T cell receptor (beta chain) was retrieved from a study of cytomegalovirus exposure and HLA in healthy donors. PCR employed 60 Vbeta and 13 Jbeta primers. Assay used: immunoSEQ multiplex PCR; TCRdb lists only in-frame clones, some missing. The sample table includes 130,000 to 150,000 clones. CDR3 size: 16 residues. Between the trimmed V and J ends, which lost 1 base and 4 bases, there was a span of 17 bases. CDR1 and CDR2 (germline): SGHAT, FQNNGV. The TCR was taken from a man aged 35 to 55 in good health and CMV-seronegative. Input material: PBMCs. This chain connects TRBV11-2 to TRBJ2-7, with a tentative D call TRBD1 (6 bases). In nucleotides, the CDR3 is TGTGCCAGCAGCTTAGGCAGGGGAAGTTTCGGGTACGAGCAGTACTTC. This gives the protein CASSLGRGSFGYEQYF.